These T cell receptor beta chains were read from a single sample in a study of cytomegalovirus exposure and HLA in healthy donors. TCRdb keeps only in-frame clones here, not all; method: immunoSEQ multiplex PCR. The sample has approximately 130,000 clones, and its top ten clones hold roughly 2%. The specimen was PBMCs. The receptors come from a woman in her sixties or seventies in good health and CMV-seronegative. CDR3s include the opening cysteine and the closing phenylalanine or tryptophan. D genes are given only for firm matches.

D	V	J	length	CDR3	DNA
TRBD1	TRBV30	TRBJ1-5	13	CALDRGRNQPQHF	TGTGCCTTGGACAGGGGTCGCAATCAGCCCCAGCATTTT
-	TRBV18	TRBJ1-1	14	CASSLGDVNTEAFF	TGTGCCAGCTCACTAGGAGACGTGAACACTGAAGCTTTCTTT
-	TRBV9	TRBJ2-3	13	CASSARGLDTQYF	TGTGCCAGCAGCGCGAGAGGCTTAGATACGCAGTATTTT
-	TRBV2	TRBJ2-5	15	CASLRDSPQRETQYF	TGTGCCAGCCTCCGGGACTCACCCCAAAGAGAGACCCAGTACTTC
TRBD2	TRBV19	TRBJ2-5	15	CASSINPSGQETQYF	TGTGCCAGTAGTATTAATCCTAGCGGCCAAGAGACCCAGTACTTC
-	TRBV5-1	TRBJ2-5	15	CASSLVGAEGETQYF	TGCGCCAGCAGCTTGGTAGGAGCGGAGGGGGAGACCCAGTACTTC
-	TRBV6-5	TRBJ2-5	16	CASSYGTWGFQETQYF	TGTGCCAGCAGTTACGGGACTTGGGGATTCCAAGAGACCCAGTACTTC
-	TRBV13	TRBJ1-2	15	CASRLQGSSNYGYTF	TGTGCCAGCCGGCTCCAGGGAAGTTCTAACTATGGCTACACCTTC
TRBD2	TRBV6-5	TRBJ2-1	14	CASSPGGLAGDPFF	TGTGCCAGCAGTCCCGGGGGACTAGCGGGAGATCCGTTCTTC
-	TRBV11-2	TRBJ1-4	16	CASSLYYTGTNEKLFF	TGTGCCAGCAGCTTATACTATACCGGAACTAATGAAAAACTGTTTTTT
TRBD2	TRBV7-9	TRBJ2-1	14	CASFLAGAYNEQFF	TGTGCCAGCTTCCTAGCGGGAGCATACAATGAGCAGTTCTTC
-	TRBV5-1	TRBJ2-5	15	CASSSGWGPQETQYF	TGCGCCAGCAGCTCGGGATGGGGGCCTCAAGAGACCCAGTACTTC
-	TRBV11-2	TRBJ2-7	13	CASSFTGSYEQYF	TGTGCCAGCAGCTTTACAGGGTCCTACGAGCAGTACTTC
-	TRBV28	TRBJ1-4	11	CASTGGEKLFF	TGTGCCAGCACGGGGGGTGAAAAACTGTTTTTT
TRBD2	TRBV5-1	TRBJ2-1	16	CASSPTSGGGYNEQFF	TGCGCCAGCAGCCCTACTAGCGGGGGGGGCTACAATGAGCAGTTCTTC
-	TRBV6-5	TRBJ2-7	12	CASRQGFYEQYF	TGTGCCAGCAGACAGGGTTTCTACGAGCAGTACTTC
-	TRBV19	TRBJ1-2	12	CATHVPRDGYTF	TGTGCCACCCACGTCCCCCGGGATGGCTACACCTTC
-	TRBV11-2	TRBJ1-1	15	CASSLVAGWDTEAFF	TGTGCCAGCAGCTTAGTGGCGGGATGGGACACTGAAGCTTTCTTT
-	TRBV28	TRBJ1-1	15	CASSSQGGQNTEAFF	TGTGCCAGCAGTTCCCAAGGAGGGCAGAACACTGAAGCTTTCTTT
-	TRBV19	TRBJ2-7	14	CASSIGRGGYEQYF	TGTGCCAGTAGTATTGGTAGGGGCGGCTACGAGCAGTACTTC
-	TRBV7-3	TRBJ1-1	15	CASSLIGAAIPEAFF	TGTGCCAGCAGCTTAATAGGGGCAGCCATTCCTGAAGCTTTCTTT
-	TRBV4-2	TRBJ1-1	13	CASSQDPLGAAFF	TGTGCCAGCAGCCAAGACCCCCTGGGGGCAGCTTTCTTT
-	TRBV9	TRBJ2-7	12	CASSPDTYEQYF	TGTGCCAGCAGCCCGGACACCTACGAGCAGTACTTC
-	TRBV11-2	TRBJ1-4	14	CASGGRRTNEKLFF	TGTGCCAGCGGGGGGAGGAGAACTAATGAAAAACTGTTTTTT
-	TRBV7-9	TRBJ2-2	16	CASRRSPGTNTGELFF	TGTGCCAGCAGGCGATCTCCAGGGACGAACACCGGGGAGCTGTTTTTT
TRBD1	TRBV7-7	TRBJ2-2	15	CASSFTDRVTGELFF	TGTGCTAGCAGCTTCACCGACAGGGTCACCGGGGAGCTGTTTTTT
TRBD1	TRBV27	TRBJ2-7	16	CASSLGVGTGVYEQYF	TGTGCCAGCAGTTTAGGTGTGGGGACAGGGGTTTACGAGCAGTACTTC
-	TRBV2	TRBJ2-7	14	CASSEFRERDEQYF	TGTGCCAGCAGTGAATTTCGGGAGAGGGACGAGCAGTACTTC
TRBD2	TRBV2	TRBJ2-5	15	CASSPGLAGVETQYF	TGTGCCAGCAGCCCGGGTCTAGCGGGAGTAGAGACCCAGTACTTC
-	TRBV19	TRBJ2-1	17	CASTGQSGTPSYNEQFF	TGTGCCAGTACGGGACAGTCCGGGACTCCCTCCTACAATGAGCAGTTCTTC
-	TRBV28	TRBJ2-7	16	CASRSPDLSSSYEQYF	TGTGCCAGCAGAAGCCCTGACCTTTCTAGCTCCTACGAGCAGTACTTC
TRBD2	TRBV10-2	TRBJ2-2	16	CASSGIAGGNTGELFF	TGCGCCAGCAGTGGCATAGCGGGAGGGAACACCGGGGAGCTGTTTTTT
-	TRBV25-1	TRBJ2-1	17	CASSPAAGDPRGNEQFF	TGTGCCAGCAGTCCGGCGGCGGGCGATCCTCGGGGCAATGAGCAGTTCTTC
-	TRBV6-5	TRBJ1-3	13	CASSYAAGNTIYF	TGTGCCAGCAGTTACGCCGCGGGAAACACCATATATTTT
-	TRBV7-3	TRBJ1-1	12	CASSPGGGEAFF	TGTGCCAGCAGCCCCGGGGGGGGCGAAGCTTTCTTT
TRBD2	TRBV4-2	TRBJ2-5	16	CASSSSGLATQETQYF	TGTGCCAGCAGCTCCTCCGGACTAGCGACCCAAGAGACCCAGTACTTC
TRBD1	TRBV6-5	TRBJ2-6	15	CASSQQGSGANVLTF	TGTGCCAGCAGTCAACAGGGGTCTGGGGCCAACGTCCTGACTTTC
-	TRBV5-1	TRBJ2-5	14	CASSLVADQETQYF	TGCGCCAGCAGCTTGGTTGCGGATCAAGAGACCCAGTACTTC
TRBD2	TRBV5-1	TRBJ2-3	17	CASSLVASGGITDTQYF	TGCGCCAGCAGCTTGGTGGCCTCGGGGGGGATCACAGATACGCAGTATTTT
-	TRBV6-1	TRBJ2-5	13	CASTHGGRETQYF	TGTGCCAGTACCCATGGGGGCCGGGAGACCCAGTACTTC
TRBD2	TRBV28	TRBJ2-1	11	CASNIAGEQFF	TGTGCCAGCAACATAGCGGGGGAGCAGTTCTTC
TRBD2	TRBV6-9	TRBJ2-5	16	CASRSKGWEGRETQYF	TGTGCCAGCAGGTCCAAAGGGTGGGAGGGCCGGGAGACCCAGTACTTC
TRBD1	TRBV18	TRBJ1-1	16	CASSPSTGGPNTEAFF	TGTGCCAGCTCACCGAGTACAGGGGGCCCGAACACTGAAGCTTTCTTT
TRBD2	TRBV15	TRBJ2-2	19	CATSRGPPTSGGNTGELFF	TGTGCCACCAGCAGAGGGCCCCCTACTAGCGGGGGGAACACCGGGGAGCTGTTTTTT
TRBD2	TRBV14	TRBJ2-5	16	CASSLTSGSTWETQYF	TGTGCCAGCAGTCTGACTAGCGGGAGTACTTGGGAGACCCAGTACTTC
TRBD1	TRBV7-9	TRBJ1-5	14	CASSPQGVGQPQHF	TGTGCCAGCAGCCCTCAGGGGGTCGGACAGCCCCAGCATTTT
TRBD2	TRBV4-2	TRBJ2-1	16	CASSQGRLAGGNEQFF	TGTGCCAGCAGCCAAGGGAGACTAGCGGGAGGGAATGAGCAGTTCTTC
TRBD1	TRBV5-1	TRBJ1-1	15	CASRSFGRGDTEAFF	TGCGCCAGCAGGTCATTTGGCAGGGGGGACACTGAAGCTTTCTTT
TRBD1	TRBV4-2	TRBJ1-1	15	CASSQEGQGNTEAFF	TGTGCCAGCAGCCAGGAAGGACAGGGGAACACTGAAGCTTTCTTT
-	TRBV27	TRBJ2-3	12	CASSSLRDTQYF	TGTGCCAGCAGCTCCCTTCGAGATACGCAGTATTTT
-	TRBV14	TRBJ1-1	14	CASSQGGPSTEAFF	TGTGCCAGCAGCCAAGGGGGCCCTAGCACTGAAGCTTTCTTT
TRBD1	TRBV4-1	TRBJ2-5	15	CASSQIPTGEETQYF	TGCGCCAGCAGCCAAATTCCTACAGGGGAAGAGACCCAGTACTTC
-	TRBV19	TRBJ1-2	15	CASSIIKGATYGYTF	TGTGCCAGTAGTATAATCAAAGGGGCGACCTATGGCTACACCTTC
-	TRBV5-1	TRBJ2-2	15	CASSLSQGNTGELFF	TGCGCCAGCAGCTTGTCACAGGGTAACACCGGGGAGCTGTTTTTT
TRBD2	TRBV6-5	TRBJ2-5	16	CASSYGAGGLSETQYF	TGTGCCAGCAGTTACGGAGCGGGGGGGCTGAGTGAGACCCAGTACTTC
-	TRBV14	TRBJ1-6	18	CASSQDRGGNSFNSPLHF	TGTGCCAGCAGCCAAGATCGGGGGGGAAACTCCTTTAATTCACCCCTCCACTTT
-	TRBV14	TRBJ1-1	15	CASSGRQALNTEAFF	TGTGCCAGCAGCGGCCGACAGGCCTTGAACACTGAAGCTTTCTTT
-	TRBV5-1	TRBJ2-7	14	CASRTDYYRDRGYF	TGCGCCAGCCGGACCGACTATTACAGGGACCGGGGGTACTTC
TRBD1	TRBV5-1	TRBJ1-3	16	CASSPTGGPSGNTIYF	TGCGCCAGCAGCCCCACAGGGGGCCCCTCTGGAAACACCATATATTTT
-	TRBV7-9	TRBJ1-6	13	CASSLGRDSPLHF	TGTGCCAGCAGCTTAGGCAGGGATTCACCCCTCCACTTT